This TCR beta chain is drawn from a study of OX40 agonist ivuxolimab in advanced cancers. About the study: The patients received ivuxolimab by intravenous route every 2 weeks at 0.01 to 10 mg/kg. Averaging about 60 years in age, with a range of roughly 20 to 90, the cohort was around 83% male.

Blood sampling took place at baseline, cycle 4 day 1, and cycle 7 day 1. This CDR3 comprises 13 residues. CDR1 SGHDT and CDR2 YYEEEE come from the germline V gene. V was trimmed by 4 bases and J by 3 bases, leaving 11 bases between them. Sequencing was performed with immunoSEQ multiplex PCR; in TCRdb, only in-frame clones are kept and a portion is missing. Of some 42,000 clones listed, about 79% were seen once; the top ten hold about 23%. The chain combines TRBV5-6 with TRBJ2-7, with D tentatively TRBD2 (5 bases). This receptor was taken from an adult with an advanced solid tumor such as melanoma, head and neck, liver or kidney cancer. The starting material was CD4+ or CD8+ T cells sorted from blood, obtained in a trial of the OX40 agonist ivuxolimab. The CDR3 spells CASSQGSSYEQYF. CDR3 sequence (DNA): TGTGCCAGCAGCCAAGGGAGTAGCTACGAGCAGTACTTC.